This T cell receptor (beta chain) was captured in a study of T-cell reconstitution after alpha-beta-depleted transplantation in children. Preparation of the TCRbeta library used unique molecular identifiers. TCRdb redid the calling of the PCR reads with MiXCR, one entry per CDR3 protein. The sample consists of about 270,000 distinct CDR3 sequences, approximately 9.8% of them appearing once. This clonotype was seen more than once but under ten times. The germline V and J ends were trimmed by 4 bases and 9 bases, with 10 bases remaining between them. Germline CDR1 reads KGHSH; CDR2 reads LQKENI. The CDR3 runs 12 residues.

V gene TRBV18 combines with J gene TRBJ2-1, with D possibly TRBD1 on 6 matching bases. The sequencing here drew on PBMCs from the stem cell graft donor, taken from the stem cell graft. The TCR comes from a human donor who donated a stem cell graft to a child with SCID. CDR3 residues: CASSLGGTEQFF. CDR3 DNA: TGTGCCAGCTCACTTGGGGGCACTGAGCAGTTCTTC.